Sequencing of this TCR beta chain was carried out in a study of technical replicates of blood from several donors. Libraries were prepared by immunoSEQ multiplex PCR; TCRdb keeps only in-frame clonotypes and omits some of them. The data hold around 80,000 clones, with approximately 94% observed a single time. The V end was cut by 5 bases, the J end by 0 bases, with 7 bases between. Germline loops: CDR1 SEHNR, CDR2 FQNEAQ (reference sequence). The CDR3 covers 14 residues. The source material was T cells isolated from PBMCs. The sequence was obtained from a human donor in good health. The rearrangement joins TRBV7-9 to TRBJ1-4, with D possibly TRBD1 on 6 matching bases. The CDR3 region has the DNA TGTGCCAGCAGCAACAGGGCAACTAATGAAAAACTGTTTTTT. This gives the protein CASSNRATNEKLFF.